The 21 T cell receptor beta chains listed next were all sequenced from one sample in a study of breast tumors, draining lymph nodes, adjacent tissues. Breast cancer patients provided tissue from their axillary draining lymph nodes. TCRdb processed the multiplex PCR reads anew with MiXCR; each CDR3 protein has one entry. The table lists about 230,000 distinct CDR3 sequences, about 30% of them singletons, with approximately 1.4% in the top ten. Sequencing was performed on axillary lymph node tissue. The receptors come from a female donor with breast cancer. Some clones in this sample may be carry-over from other donors' samples.

This clonotype was recorded at least ten times. The chain's CDR3 is CSAEGTSGNHEQYF. CDR3 in DNA: TGCAGTGCGGAGGGGACTAGCGGGAACCACGAGCAGTACTTC. The rearrangement joins TRBV20-1 to TRBJ2-7; 13 nucleotides align to TRBD2. V trimming: 6 bases; J trimming: 5 bases; junction bases outside the gene matches: 7. The CDR3 runs 14 residues. The V gene's germline CDR1 is DFQATT and CDR2 SNEGSKA (reference sequence).

This clonotype was seen many times. The V and J genes are TRBV30 and TRBJ2-7, with D possibly being TRBD2 (6 bases). V was trimmed by 3 bases and J by 2 bases, leaving 17 bases between them. The CDR3 contains 15 residues. Germline loops: CDR1 GTSNPN, CDR2 SVGIG (reference sequence). CDR3 amino acids: CAWRRLEIWTYEQYF. Written as DNA, the CDR3 is TGTGCCTGGAGGCGACTAGAGATCTGGACCTACGAGCAGTACTTC.

A remark on this clonotype: Possible read error: a much larger clone is one base away. The gene calls are TRBV20-1 and TRBJ1-2, with D possibly being TRBD1 (6 bases). The CDR3 runs 12 residues. Germline CDR1 and CDR2: DFQATT and SNEGSKA (reference sequence). Written as DNA, the CDR3 is TGCAGTGCTAGGCCCGGGGGCCATGGCTCCACCTTC. This sequence encodes CSARPGGHGSTF.

This chain joins TRBV30 and TRBJ1-1; TRBD1 is a possible D gene (5 bases). V dropped 0 bases and J dropped 2 bases, with 13 bases sitting between them. Germline V gene lookup returns CDR1 GTSNPN and CDR2 SVGIG (reference sequence). CDR3 length: 15 residues. CDR3 sequence: CAWSVPTTGNTEAFF. CDR3 sequence (DNA): TGTGCCTGGAGTGTACCCACAACAGGAAACACTGAAGCTTTCTTT.

This clonotype was observed many times. The chain is built from TRBV20-1 and TRBJ2-5; TRBD2 is a possible D gene (6 bases). The CDR3 sequence is 11 residues long. The germline V gene encodes CDR1 DFQATT and CDR2 SNEGSKA (reference sequence). The V gene lost 2 bases and the J gene lost 5 bases, with 6 bases spanning the gap. The CDR3 DNA reads as TGCAGTGCTAGACTAGCGGAGACCCAGTACTTC. This sequence encodes CSARLAETQYF.

The rearrangement uses TRBV5-4 and TRBJ2-3, with unresolved D. Trimming cost V 4 bases and J 7 bases, with 16 bases left between them. The CDR3 runs 14 residues. Germline lookup yields CDR1 SGHNT and CDR2 YYREEE (reference sequence). CDR3 in amino acids: CASSAKVASNTQYF. CDR3 DNA: TGTGCCAGCAGCGCGAAGGTGGCGTCCAATACGCAGTATTTT.

This clonotype was recorded many times. This chain joins TRBV9 and TRBJ2-7; no clear D. This CDR3 spans 13 amino acids. Trimming cost V 4 bases and J 5 bases, with 13 bases left between them. Germline CDR1 is SGDLS and CDR2 is YYNGEE. This chain's CDR3 is CASSPTVVDEQYF. In DNA form, the CDR3 reads TGTGCCAGCAGCCCAACGGTAGTCGACGAGCAGTACTTC. Looking up the rest from reference TRBV9 and TRBJ2-7 gives the full variable domain: DSGVTQTPKHLITATGQRVTLRCSPRSGDLSVYWYQQSLDQGLQFLIQYYNGEERAKGNILERFSAQQFPDLHSELNLSSLELGDSALYFCASSPTVVDEQYFGPGTRLTVT.

The sample holds many counts of this clonotype. This rearrangement joins TRBV3-1 to TRBJ1-4, with 9 bases lining up with TRBD1. The CDR3 has 16 amino acids. V gave up 4 bases and J gave up 3 bases; unmatched junction bases: 6. CDR1 and CDR2 (germline): LGHDT, YNNKEL (reference sequence). The CDR3 sequence: CASSPRQGDANEKLFF. DNA of the CDR3: TGTGCCAGCAGCCCCCGACAGGGGGATGCTAATGAAAAACTGTTTTTT.

Remarks on this clonotype: A much larger clone differs from this one at a single base, so this may be a read error. The chain employs TRBV20-1 and TRBJ2-7; 8 bases align to TRBD2. The ends lost 6 bases at V and 6 bases at J; junction bases unmatched: 13. The CDR3 runs to 14 residues. Germline-derived CDR1 and CDR2 are DFQATT and SNEGSKA (reference sequence). The CDR3 protein is CSALGGLGASEQYF. In DNA, the CDR3 is TGCAGTGCCCTCGGGGGACTAGGGGCTTCCGAGCAGTACTTC.

There are many counts of this clonotype. V is TRBV7-9 and J is TRBJ2-5, with 8 bases aligning to TRBD2. The CDR3 covers 14 residues. Germline CDR1 and CDR2: SEHNR and FQNEAQ (reference sequence). The ends lost 5 bases at V and 4 bases at J; junction bases unmatched: 6. CDR3 bases: TGTGCCAGCAGCGCCGGGACTAGTGGAGAGACCCAGTACTTC. This translates into CASSAGTSGETQYF.

This clonotype was detected only a few times. This sequence may be a read error, since a much larger clone differs from it by one base. A read error is likely, as this CDR3 ends without the conserved phenylalanine or tryptophan. CDR3 amino acids: CASSLPAGEETQYL. In DNA form, the CDR3 reads TGTGCCAGCAGCTTACCGGCAGGGGAAGAGACCCAGTACCTC. The V and J genes are TRBV7-3 and TRBJ2-5, with a weak D call TRBD1 (6 bases). V lost 2 bases and J 3 bases, leaving 10 bases between the germline ends. The CDR3 has 14 amino acids. Germline V gives CDR1 SGHTA, CDR2 FQGTGA.

There are many counts of this clonotype. V gene TRBV25-1 combines with J gene TRBJ1-6, with D unresolved. The CDR3 runs 13 residues. Trimming removed 8 bases at V and 3 bases at J, with 8 bases between. Germline V gene data show CDR1 as MGHDK and CDR2 as SYGVNS. CDR3 protein: CASLSLYNSPLHF. The CDR3 region has the DNA TGTGCCAGCCTCAGTCTCTATAATTCACCCCTCCACTTT.

This clonotype has just a few counts. A much larger clonotype is one base distant, so this may be a read error. This chain links TRBV6-1 with TRBJ1-2; tentative D call: TRBD1 (6 bases). Trimming stripped 6 bases from V and 4 bases from J, with 18 bases between. Germline V gene data show CDR1 as MNHNS and CDR2 as SASEGT. The CDR3 sequence is 15 residues long. This CDR3 reads CASRPKDRVFYGYTF. CDR3 DNA sequence: TGTGCCAGCAGGCCGAAGGACAGAGTCTTCTATGGCTACACCTTC.

This clonotype was observed at least ten times. The chain recombines TRBV6-1 with TRBJ2-1; 13 nucleotides match TRBD2. This CDR3 region has 15 residues. The J segment lost 6 bases and the V segment lost 5 bases, leaving 4 bases of the junction unmatched. Germline V lookup: CDR1 MNHNS, CDR2 SASEGT. CDR3 sequence reads: CASSMGLAGPNEQFF. DNA for the CDR3: TGTGCCAGCAGTATGGGACTAGCGGGACCCAATGAGCAGTTCTTC.

The table lists this clonotype with many counts. The chain has TRBV20-1 and TRBJ1-6, with D perhaps TRBD1 (5 bases). Germline CDR1 reads DFQATT; CDR2 reads SNEGSKA (reference sequence). The ends were cut back, 0 bases at V and 2 bases at J, with 11 bases in the middle. The CDR3 has 16 amino acids. The CDR3 sequence: CSARDLQGPYNSPLHF. Written as DNA, the CDR3 is TGCAGTGCTAGAGATCTCCAGGGACCCTATAATTCACCCCTCCACTTT.

Of note for this clonotype: The conserved closing phenylalanine or tryptophan is absent in this CDR3, likely reflecting a read error. The chain uses TRBV7-2 and TRBJ1-6; D remains unclear. Germline CDR1 SGHTA, CDR2 FQGNSA. The CDR3 length is 13 residues. CDR3 nucleotide sequence: TGTGCTAGCAGCTTAGCGCATGTTCCACCCCTCCACCTT. Amino acid sequence: CASSLAHVPPLHL.

The chain is built from TRBV5-6 and TRBJ2-7; tentatively, D is TRBD1 or TRBD2 (7 bases each). Germline CDR1 SGHDT, CDR2 YYEEEE. There are 14 residues in the CDR3. The V end was cut by 4 bases, the J end by 4 bases, with 15 bases between. The CDR3 region has the DNA TGTGCCAGCAGCCAAGGGACAGCGGGGTACGAGCAGTACTTC. Translated: CASSQGTAGYEQYF.

The J gene is TRBJ1-4, the V gene TRBV5-6, with a possible D match to TRBD1 (6 bases). This CDR3 has 15 amino acids. Germline V gene lookup returns CDR1 SGHDT and CDR2 YYEEEE. V was shortened by 4 bases and J by 4 bases, with 14 bases between the two germline ends. The DNA of the CDR3 is TGTGCCAGCAGCCCCATGGACAGTAGTAATGAAAAACTGTTTTTT. This translates into CASSPMDSSNEKLFF.

Regarding this clonotype: The junction shows a germline mismatch at one end, possibly a read error. For the CDR3, the DNA is TGCGGTGCTAGCGTAGCGGGGGCCCCTCGAGAACCCCTCCACTTT. Its translation: CGASVAGAPREPLHF. V is TRBV20-1 and J is TRBJ1-6, with TRBD1 as a possible D gene (6 bases). Germline V gene lookup returns CDR1 DFQATT and CDR2 SNEGSKA (reference sequence). The CDR3 is made up of 15 amino acids.

The CDR3 sequence is CASSLRQGQNQPQHF. CDR3 nucleotides: TGTGCCAGCAGTTTACGGCAGGGGCAGAATCAGCCCCAGCATTTT. The rearrangement uses TRBV28 and TRBJ1-5; a possible D gene is TRBD1 (6 bases). This CDR3 contains 15 residues. CDR1 and CDR2 from the germline V gene are MDHEN and SYDVKM. V lost 2 bases and J lost 4, with 12 bases in between.

This clonotype was recorded many times. This chain links TRBV28 with TRBJ1-3; the D is unclear. This CDR3 contains 16 residues. The germline CDR1 and CDR2 sequences are MDHEN and SYDVKM. Trimming took 10 bases from V and 0 from J, leaving 19 bases between them. The CDR3 coding sequence is TGTGCCACCCTTGCCAGTCTTGGTTCCTCTGGAAACACCATATATTTT. Translating gives CATLASLGSSGNTIYF. The full variable domain, its missing parts supplied by reference TRBV28 and TRBJ1-3, is DVKVTQSSRYLVKRTGEKVFLECVQDMDHENMFWYRQDPGLGLRLIYFSYDVKMKEKGDIPEGYSVSREKKERFSLILESASTNQTSMYLCATLASLGSSGNTIYFGEGSWLTVV.